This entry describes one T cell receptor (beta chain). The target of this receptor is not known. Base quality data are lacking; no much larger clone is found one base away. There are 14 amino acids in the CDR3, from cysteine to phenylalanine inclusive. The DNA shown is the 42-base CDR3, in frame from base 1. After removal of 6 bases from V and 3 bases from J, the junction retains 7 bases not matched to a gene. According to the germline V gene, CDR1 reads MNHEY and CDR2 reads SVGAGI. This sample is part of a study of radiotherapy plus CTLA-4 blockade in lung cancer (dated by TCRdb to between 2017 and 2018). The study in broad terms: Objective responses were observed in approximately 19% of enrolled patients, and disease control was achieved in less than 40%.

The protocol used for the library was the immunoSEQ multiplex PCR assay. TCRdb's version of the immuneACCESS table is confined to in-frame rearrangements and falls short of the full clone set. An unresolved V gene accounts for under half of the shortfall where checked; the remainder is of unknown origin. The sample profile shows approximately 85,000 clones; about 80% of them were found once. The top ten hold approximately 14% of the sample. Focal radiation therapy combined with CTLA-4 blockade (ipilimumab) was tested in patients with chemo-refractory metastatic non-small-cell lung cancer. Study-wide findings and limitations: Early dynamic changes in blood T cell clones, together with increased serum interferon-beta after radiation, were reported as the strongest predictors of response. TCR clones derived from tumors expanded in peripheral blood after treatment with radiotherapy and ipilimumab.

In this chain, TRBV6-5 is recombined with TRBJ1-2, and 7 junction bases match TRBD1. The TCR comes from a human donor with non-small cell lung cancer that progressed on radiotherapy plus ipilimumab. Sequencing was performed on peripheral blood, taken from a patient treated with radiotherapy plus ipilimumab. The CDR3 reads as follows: CASRARGFDYGYTF. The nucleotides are TGTGCCAGCAGGGCCAGGGGGTTTGACTATGGCTACACCTTC.